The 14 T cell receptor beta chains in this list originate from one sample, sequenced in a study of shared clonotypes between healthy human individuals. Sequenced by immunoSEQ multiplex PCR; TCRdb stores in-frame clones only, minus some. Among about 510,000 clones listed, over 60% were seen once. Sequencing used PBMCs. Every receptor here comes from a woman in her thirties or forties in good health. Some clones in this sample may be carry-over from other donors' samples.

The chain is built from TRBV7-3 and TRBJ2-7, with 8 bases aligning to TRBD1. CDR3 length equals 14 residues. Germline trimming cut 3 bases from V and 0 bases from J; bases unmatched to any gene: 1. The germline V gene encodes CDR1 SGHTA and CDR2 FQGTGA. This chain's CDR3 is CASSLTGDSYEQYF. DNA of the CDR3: TGTGCCAGCAGCTTGACAGGGGACTCCTACGAGCAGTACTTC.

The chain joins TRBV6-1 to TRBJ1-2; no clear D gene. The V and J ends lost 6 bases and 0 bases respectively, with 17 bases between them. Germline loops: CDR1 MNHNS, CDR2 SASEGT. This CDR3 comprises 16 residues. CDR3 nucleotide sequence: TGTGCCAGCAGGGAAAGTCTTTTTGGAGCTAACTATGGCTACACCTTC. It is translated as CASRESLFGANYGYTF.

CDR3 DNA: TGTGCCTGGAGTGTACTGGGGGGCTTTGATGAAAAACTGTTTTTT. Encoded protein: CAWSVLGGFDEKLFF. This chain connects TRBV30 to TRBJ1-4; TRBD1 might be the D (6 bases). There are 15 residues in the CDR3. Trimming removed 0 bases at V and 6 bases at J, with 14 bases between. Per the germline V gene, CDR1 is GTSNPN and CDR2 is SVGIG (reference sequence).

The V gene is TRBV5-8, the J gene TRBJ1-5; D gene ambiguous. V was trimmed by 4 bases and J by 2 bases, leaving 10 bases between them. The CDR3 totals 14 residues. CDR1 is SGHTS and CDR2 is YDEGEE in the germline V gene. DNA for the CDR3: TGTGCCAGCAGCCGGAGGACGGGCAATCAGCCCCAGCATTTT. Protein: CASSRRTGNQPQHF. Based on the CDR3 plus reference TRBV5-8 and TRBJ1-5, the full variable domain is EAGVTQSPTHLIKTRGQQATLRCSPISGHTSVYWYQQALGLGLQFLLWYDEGEERNRGNFPPRFSGRQFPNYSSELNVNALELEDSALYLCASSRRTGNQPQHFGDGTRLSIL.

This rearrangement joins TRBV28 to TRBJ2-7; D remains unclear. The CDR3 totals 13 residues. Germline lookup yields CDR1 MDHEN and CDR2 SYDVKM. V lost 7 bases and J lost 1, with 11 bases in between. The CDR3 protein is CASTRTASYEQYF. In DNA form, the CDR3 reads TGTGCCAGCACCCGGACCGCGTCCTACGAGCAGTACTTC.

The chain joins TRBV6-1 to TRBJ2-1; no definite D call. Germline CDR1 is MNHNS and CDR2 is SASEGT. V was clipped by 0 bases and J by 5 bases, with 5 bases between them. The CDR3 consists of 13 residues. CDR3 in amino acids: CASSEAVHNEQFF. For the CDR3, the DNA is TGTGCCAGCAGTGAAGCTGTCCACAATGAGCAGTTCTTC.

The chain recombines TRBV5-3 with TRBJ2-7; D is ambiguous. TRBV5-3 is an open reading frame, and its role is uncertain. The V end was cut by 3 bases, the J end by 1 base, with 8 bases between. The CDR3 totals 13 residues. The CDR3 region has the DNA TGTGCCAGAAGCTCAACTACATCCTACGAGCAGTACTTC. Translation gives CARSSTTSYEQYF.

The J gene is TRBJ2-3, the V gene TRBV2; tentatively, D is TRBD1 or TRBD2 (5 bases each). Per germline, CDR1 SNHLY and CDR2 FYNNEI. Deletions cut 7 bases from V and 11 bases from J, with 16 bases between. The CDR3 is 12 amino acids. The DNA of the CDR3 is TGTGCCAGCATCGAAGGGGACCTTCTGCAGTATTTT. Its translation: CASIEGDLLQYF.

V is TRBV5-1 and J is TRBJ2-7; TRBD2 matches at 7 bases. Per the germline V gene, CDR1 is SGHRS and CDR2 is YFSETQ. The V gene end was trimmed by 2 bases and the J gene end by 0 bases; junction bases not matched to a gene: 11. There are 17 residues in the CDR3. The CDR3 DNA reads TGCGCCAGCAGCTTTTTGCGGGGGAGAAGGCCCTCCTACGAGCAGTACTTC. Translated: CASSFLRGRRPSYEQYF.

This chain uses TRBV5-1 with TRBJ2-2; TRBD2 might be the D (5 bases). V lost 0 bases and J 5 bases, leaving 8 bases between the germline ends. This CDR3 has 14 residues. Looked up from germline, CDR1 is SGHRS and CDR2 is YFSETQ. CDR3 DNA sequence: TGCGCCAGCAGCTTGGAGGGCGGGACCGGGGAGCTGTTTTTT. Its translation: CASSLEGGTGELFF.

The CDR3 reads CASSSGQHYGYTF. CDR3 bases: TGTGCCAGCAGCTCGGGACAACACTATGGCTACACCTTC. The V and J genes are TRBV5-4 and TRBJ1-2, with D tentatively TRBD1 (6 bases). The CDR3 length is 13 residues. In germline, CDR1 is SGHNT, CDR2 YYREEE (reference sequence). Between the trimmed V and J ends, which lost 3 bases and 3 bases, there was a span of 9 bases.

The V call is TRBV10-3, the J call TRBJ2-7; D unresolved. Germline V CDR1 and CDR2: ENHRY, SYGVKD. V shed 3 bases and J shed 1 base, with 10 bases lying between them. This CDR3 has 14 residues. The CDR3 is CAISDFGRSYEQYF. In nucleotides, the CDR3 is TGTGCCATCAGTGATTTCGGGCGGTCCTACGAGCAGTACTTC.

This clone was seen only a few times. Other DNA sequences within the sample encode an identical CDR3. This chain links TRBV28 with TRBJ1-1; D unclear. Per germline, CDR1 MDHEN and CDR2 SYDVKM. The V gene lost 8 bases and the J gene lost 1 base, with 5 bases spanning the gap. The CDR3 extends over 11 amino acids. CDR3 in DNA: TGTGCCAGCTTGGGGAACACTGAAGCTTTCTTT. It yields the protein CASLGNTEAFF.

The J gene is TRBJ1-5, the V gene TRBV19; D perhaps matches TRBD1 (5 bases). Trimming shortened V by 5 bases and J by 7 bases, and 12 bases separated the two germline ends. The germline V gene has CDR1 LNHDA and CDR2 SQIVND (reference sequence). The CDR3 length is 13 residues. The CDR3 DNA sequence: TGTGCCAGTAGTCCAGGGAAAAAACAGCCCCAGCATTTT. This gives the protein CASSPGKKQPQHF.